One sample yielded the 2 T cell receptor beta chains listed below, sequenced in a study of OX40 agonist ivuxolimab in advanced cancers. Using immunoSEQ multiplex PCR, the repertoire was profiled, and TCRdb retains in-frame clones only, with some absent. The data hold under 80,000 clones, with roughly 93% observed a single time. The material sequenced was CD4+ or CD8+ T cells sorted from blood, taken in a trial of the OX40 agonist ivuxolimab. The receptors come from an adult with an advanced solid tumor such as melanoma, head and neck, liver or kidney cancer.

The chain is built from TRBV28 and TRBJ2-1; tentatively, D is TRBD2 (6 bases). The CDR3 consists of 15 residues. Germline values: CDR1 MDHEN, CDR2 SYDVKM. Trimming took off 3 bases at V and 5 bases at J, with 14 bases between the two ends. The CDR3 here is CASSFLSGGNNEQFF. In DNA form, the CDR3 reads TGTGCCAGCAGTTTCCTGTCCGGAGGGAACAATGAGCAGTTCTTC.

J is TRBJ1-4 and V is TRBV5-1, with a weak D call TRBD1 (6 bases). Looked up from germline, CDR1 is SGHRS and CDR2 is YFSETQ. V shed 0 bases and J shed 4 bases, with 13 bases lying between them. The CDR3 loop spans 16 amino acids. In DNA, the CDR3 is TGCGCCAGCAGCTTGGACCCCGGACAGCGTAATGAAAAACTGTTTTTT. Amino acids: CASSLDPGQRNEKLFF.